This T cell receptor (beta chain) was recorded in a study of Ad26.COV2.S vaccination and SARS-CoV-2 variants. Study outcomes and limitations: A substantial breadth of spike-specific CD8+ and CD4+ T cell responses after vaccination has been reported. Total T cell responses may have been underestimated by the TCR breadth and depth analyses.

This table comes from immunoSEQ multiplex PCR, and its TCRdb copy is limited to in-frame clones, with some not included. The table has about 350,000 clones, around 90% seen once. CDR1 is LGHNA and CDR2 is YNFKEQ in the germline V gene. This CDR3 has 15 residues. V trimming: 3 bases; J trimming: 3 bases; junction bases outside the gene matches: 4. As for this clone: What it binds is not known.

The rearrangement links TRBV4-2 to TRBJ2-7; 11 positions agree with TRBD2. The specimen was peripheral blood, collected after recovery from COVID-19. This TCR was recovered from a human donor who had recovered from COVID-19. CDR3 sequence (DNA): TGTGCCAGCAGCCATACTAGCGGGAGCCTCTACGAGCAGTACTTC. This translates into CASSHTSGSLYEQYF.